A single sample is the source of the 2 T cell receptor beta chains below, sequenced in a study of blood T cell repertoires in COVID-19 (dated by TCRdb to the early 2020s). The library came from the immunoSEQ multiplex PCR assay. TCRdb mirrors the immuneACCESS table, restricted to in-frame sequences. Some clones are absent from its copies; in checked studies, under half trace to an unresolved V gene, and the reason for the others is unknown. The sample table records approximately 200,000 clones; 85% to 90% of these occur just once. Roughly 1.2% of the sample rests with the top ten. The sample taken for sequencing was PBMCs or T cells enriched from blood (not recorded which). The receptors were sampled from a man aged 30 to 45 who had recovered from COVID-19.

The genes are TRBV7-9 and TRBJ2-2; D not certain. The CDR3 spans 18 residues. Germline CDR1 SEHNR, CDR2 FQNEAQ (reference sequence). Between the trimmed V and J ends, which lost 2 bases and 1 base, there was a span of 17 bases. In nucleotides, the CDR3 is TGTGCCAGCAGCTTACTTTCCCCCCCAAGCAAGAACACCGGGGAGCTGTTTTTT. Translated: CASSLLSPPSKNTGELFF.

This chain links TRBV5-1 with TRBJ1-2; D is unclear. This CDR3 has 16 residues. The V gene's germline CDR1 is SGHRS and CDR2 YFSETQ. V dropped 0 bases and J dropped 0 bases, with 12 bases sitting between them. CDR3 amino acids: CASSLDWRVANYGYTF. DNA for the CDR3: TGCGCCAGCAGCTTGGATTGGAGGGTAGCTAACTATGGCTACACCTTC.